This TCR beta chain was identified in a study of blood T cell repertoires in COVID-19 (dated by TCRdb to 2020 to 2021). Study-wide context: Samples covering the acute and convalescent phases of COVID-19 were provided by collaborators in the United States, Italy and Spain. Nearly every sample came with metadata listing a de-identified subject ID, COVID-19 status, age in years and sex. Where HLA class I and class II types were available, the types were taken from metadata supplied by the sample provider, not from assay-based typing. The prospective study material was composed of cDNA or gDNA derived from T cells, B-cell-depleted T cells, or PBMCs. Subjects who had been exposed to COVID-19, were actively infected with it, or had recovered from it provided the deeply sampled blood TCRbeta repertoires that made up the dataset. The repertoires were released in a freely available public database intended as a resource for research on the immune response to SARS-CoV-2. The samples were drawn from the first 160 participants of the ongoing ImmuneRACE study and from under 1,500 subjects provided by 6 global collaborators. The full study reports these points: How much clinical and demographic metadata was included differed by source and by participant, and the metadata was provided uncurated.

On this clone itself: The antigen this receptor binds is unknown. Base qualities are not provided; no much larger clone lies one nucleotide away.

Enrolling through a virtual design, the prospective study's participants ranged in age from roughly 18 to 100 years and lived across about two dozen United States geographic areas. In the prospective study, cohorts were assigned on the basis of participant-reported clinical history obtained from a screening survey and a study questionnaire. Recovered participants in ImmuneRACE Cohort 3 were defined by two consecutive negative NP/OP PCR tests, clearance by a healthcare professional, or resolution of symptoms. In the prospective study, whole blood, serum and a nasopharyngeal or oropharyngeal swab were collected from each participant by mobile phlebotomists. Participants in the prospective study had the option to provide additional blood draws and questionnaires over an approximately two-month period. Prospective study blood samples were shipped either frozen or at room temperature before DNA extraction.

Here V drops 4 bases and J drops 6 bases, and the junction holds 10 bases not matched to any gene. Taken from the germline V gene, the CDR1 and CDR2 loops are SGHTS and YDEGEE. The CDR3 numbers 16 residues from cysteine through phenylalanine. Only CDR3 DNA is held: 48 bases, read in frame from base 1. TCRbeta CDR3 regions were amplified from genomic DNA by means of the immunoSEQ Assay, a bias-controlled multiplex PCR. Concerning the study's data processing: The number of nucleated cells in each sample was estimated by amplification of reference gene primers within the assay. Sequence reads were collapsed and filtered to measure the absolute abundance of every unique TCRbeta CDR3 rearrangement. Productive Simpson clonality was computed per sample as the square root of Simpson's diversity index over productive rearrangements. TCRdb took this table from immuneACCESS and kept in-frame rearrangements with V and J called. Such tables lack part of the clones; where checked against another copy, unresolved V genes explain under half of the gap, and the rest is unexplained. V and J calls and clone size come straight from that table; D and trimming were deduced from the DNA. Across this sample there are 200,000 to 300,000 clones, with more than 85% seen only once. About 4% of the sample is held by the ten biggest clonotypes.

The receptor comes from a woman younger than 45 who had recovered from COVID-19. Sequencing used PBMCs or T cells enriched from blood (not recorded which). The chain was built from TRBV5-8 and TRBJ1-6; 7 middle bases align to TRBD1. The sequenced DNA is TGTGCCAGCAGCCCGGAAACAGGGGTAACTAATTCACCCCTCCACTTT. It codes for CASSPETGVTNSPLHF.